Below, 15 T cell receptor beta chains from the same sample are listed, as sequenced in a study of T cells in Graves' hyperthyroidism and ophthalmopathy. Amplification of TCR beta CDR3 regions was performed using RNA transcripts as template. The TCR CDR3 first-round RT-PCR relied on the HTBI primer set. TCRdb processed the multiplex PCR reads anew with MiXCR; each CDR3 protein has one entry. The profile shows 600,000 or so distinct CDR3 sequences, approximately 15% of them singletons. Sequenced input: blood. Every receptor here comes from a woman younger than 35 with Graves' ophthalmopathy.

The sample holds many counts of this clonotype. The rearrangement uses TRBV24-1 and TRBJ2-5; tentative D call: TRBD1 (5 bases). Germline loops: CDR1 KGHDR, CDR2 SFDVKD. With 1 base removed from V and 2 bases from J, the gap between germline ends came to 25 bases. The CDR3 length is 20 residues. CDR3 nucleotide sequence: TGTGCCACCAGTGATTTCCGACCCTATAGACAGTCAATCAAACAAGAGACCCAGTACTTC. Amino acids: CATSDFRPYRQSIKQETQYF.

This clonotype has just a few counts. The chain couples TRBV28 to TRBJ1-1, with D unclear. The CDR3 loop spans 15 amino acids. V dropped 0 bases and J dropped 1 base, with 9 bases sitting between them. Per the germline V gene, CDR1 is MDHEN and CDR2 is SYDVKM. The CDR3 is CASSLWRVKNTEAFF. In DNA form, the CDR3 reads TGTGCCAGCAGTTTATGGCGGGTAAAGAACACTGAAGCTTTCTTT.

This clonotype was detected only a few times. The chain is built from TRBV10-3 and TRBJ2-3, with unresolved D. The CDR3 has 13 residues. Trimming shortened V by 7 bases and J by 1 base, and 9 bases separated the two germline ends. CDR1 ENHRY and CDR2 SYGVKD come from the germline V gene. The CDR3 protein is CAIKPPGTDTQYF. CDR3 DNA sequence: TGTGCCATCAAGCCCCCGGGCACAGATACGCAGTATTTT.

Ten or more counts support this clonotype. This chain joins TRBV20-1 and TRBJ2-2, with D possibly TRBD1 on 6 matching bases. The V gene's germline CDR1 is DFQATT and CDR2 SNEGSKA (reference sequence). Trimming stripped 6 bases from V and 4 bases from J, with 12 bases between. The CDR3 has 13 amino acids. CDR3 nucleotides: TGCAGTGCCTTCAGGGGTAGCACCGGGGAGCTGTTTTTT. Amino acids: CSAFRGSTGELFF.

This clonotype has a count of ten or more. The CDR3 protein is CASSSDFSGANVLTF. CDR3 bases: TGTGCCAGCAGCTCGGATTTCTCTGGGGCCAACGTCCTGACTTTC. The chain carries TRBV7-3 and TRBJ2-6; D remains unclear. V was trimmed by 4 bases and J by 0 bases, leaving 7 bases between them. CDR3 length: 15 amino acids. The germline V gene has CDR1 SGHTA and CDR2 FQGTGA.

Ten or more counts support this clonotype. The chain couples TRBV3-1 to TRBJ2-1; D may be TRBD2 (6 bases). This CDR3 contains 17 residues. Trimming pared 0 bases from V and 7 bases from J, leaving 19 bases between. Germline lookup yields CDR1 LGHDT and CDR2 YNNKEL (reference sequence). The CDR3 sequence is CASSQDRSLARKNEQFF. Here the CDR3 DNA reads TGTGCCAGCAGCCAAGATAGGAGTCTAGCGAGGAAGAATGAGCAGTTCTTC.

This clonotype was seen ten or more times. This chain connects TRBV2 to TRBJ2-7, with D possibly being TRBD1 or TRBD2 (5 bases each). The CDR3 consists of 15 residues. In germline, CDR1 is SNHLY, CDR2 FYNNEI. Deletions cut 8 bases from V and 1 base from J, with 18 bases between. The CDR3 here is CASLWWDPKSYEQYF. Here the CDR3 DNA reads TGTGCCAGCTTATGGTGGGACCCCAAATCCTACGAGCAGTACTTC.

This clonotype was seen a handful of times. CDR3 coding DNA: TGTGCCACCAGCAGAGATCAGGGCCGGGGTCAGCCCCAGCATTTT. Translating gives CATSRDQGRGQPQHF. V and J are TRBV15 and TRBJ1-5; TRBD1 is a possible D gene (5 bases). This CDR3 has 15 amino acids. Germline-derived CDR1 and CDR2 are LNHNV and YYDKDF (reference sequence). Trimming stripped 0 bases from V and 6 bases from J, with 12 bases between. The full variable domain, in which reference TRBV15 and TRBJ1-5 provide the parts outside the CDR3, is DAMVIQNPRYQVTQFGKPVTLSCSQTLNHNVMYWYQQKSSQAPKLLFHYYDKDFNNEADTPDNFQSRRPNTSFCFLDIRSPGLGDTAMYLCATSRDQGRGQPQHFGDGTRLSIL.

The V gene is TRBV7-3, the J gene TRBJ2-2; no firm D call. V lost 6 bases to trimming and J lost 3 bases, with 8 bases between them. The CDR3 loop spans 13 amino acids. Germline assignment: CDR1 SGHTA and CDR2 FQGTGA. The DNA of the CDR3 is TGTGCCAGCAGTAGTCAGCACACCGGGGAGCTGTTTTTT. The encoded protein is CASSSQHTGELFF.

V usage is TRBV4-1 and J usage is TRBJ2-5, with 9 bases lining up with TRBD1. With V trimmed by 4 bases and J by 1 base, 4 bases remained unmatched. CDR1 is MGHRA and CDR2 is YSYEKL in the germline V gene. The CDR3 consists of 15 residues. The CDR3 nucleotides read TGCGCCAGCAGCCCTACAGGGGGCGGCCAAGAGACCCAGTACTTC. It codes for CASSPTGGGQETQYF.

CDR3 residues: CASSHNSRGGEQYF. The CDR3 region has the DNA TGTGCCAGCAGTCATAATTCACGGGGGGGCGAGCAGTACTTC. The rearrangement uses TRBV7-9 and TRBJ2-7; TRBD2 matches 8 bases. Losses at the gene ends were 6 bases for V and 6 bases for J; bases not matched to a gene: 10. Germline V gives CDR1 SEHNR, CDR2 FQNEAQ (reference sequence). This CDR3 is built from 14 residues.

This clonotype was observed a few times. V and J are TRBV6-1 and TRBJ2-7, with 9 positions matching TRBD2. Trimming removed 4 bases from V and 2 bases from J; junction bases left unmatched: 6. The germline CDR1 and CDR2 sequences are MNHNS and SASEGT. The CDR3 has 15 amino acids. The CDR3: CASSGRLADTYEQYF. Written as DNA, the CDR3 is TGTGCCAGCAGTGGGAGACTAGCGGATACCTACGAGCAGTACTTC.

This clonotype was seen many times. The V and J genes are TRBV27 and TRBJ1-1; 7 bases agree with TRBD1. Trimming cost V 6 bases and J 4 bases; bases outside gene matches: 11. The CDR3 loop spans 15 amino acids. Germline assignment: CDR1 MNHEY and CDR2 SMNVEV (reference sequence). CDR3 sequence reads: CASRGSGGRLTEAFF. In nucleotides, the CDR3 is TGTGCCAGCAGAGGGTCAGGGGGTAGACTCACTGAAGCTTTCTTT.

This clonotype has at least ten counts. The V and J genes are TRBV28 and TRBJ2-3; 10 nucleotides line up with TRBD2. CDR1 is MDHEN, CDR2 SYDVKM, per germline. The CDR3 sequence is 18 residues long. Unmatched junction bases numbered 9, after V lost 3 bases and J lost 0 bases. The chain's CDR3 is CASSFSTGTSASTDTQYF. CDR3 nucleotide sequence: TGTGCCAGCAGTTTCAGTACCGGGACTAGCGCTAGCACAGATACGCAGTATTTT.

This clonotype appeared many times. The rearrangement joins TRBV7-9 to TRBJ2-1; no definite D call. Germline V gives CDR1 SEHNR, CDR2 FQNEAQ (reference sequence). This CDR3 is 15 amino acids long. Trimming stripped 1 base from V and 3 bases from J, with 10 bases between. CDR3 protein: CASSLGRRDYNEQFF. The CDR3 nucleotides are TGTGCCAGCAGCTTAGGACGGAGAGACTACAATGAGCAGTTCTTC.